This T cell receptor beta chain is from a study of CD4 T cells in relation to SARS-CoV-2 and coronaviruses. Study findings and constraints: No crossreactivity against non-spike viral proteins was tested here.

Unexposed donor CD4+ T cells date from 2011-2018, before the COVID-19 pandemic. After about 11 days of culture, CD4+ T cells were isolated. Testing used SARS-CoV-2 S/N and four cold-coronavirus spikes on unexposed-donor CD4+ T cells, cells permitting. V was pared by 8 bases and J by 2 bases, with 16 bases between. This CDR3 is built from 14 residues. Germline V gene lookup returns CDR1 MNHEY and CDR2 SMNVEV (reference sequence). Note on this clone: Its cognate antigen is unknown.

TCRdb's copy holds only in-frame clones and misses some; the assay was immunoSEQ multiplex PCR. The sample gives 20,000 to 25,000 clones, about 70% of which show up once; less than 20% is in the top ten. This TCR came from a human donor in good health. Sequencing was carried out using CD4+ T cells from PBMCs, cultured in vitro. V is TRBV27 and J is TRBJ2-7; D might be TRBD2 (5 bases). The DNA for the CDR3 is TGTGCCAGCTCCCCCGGACTTTTAGCCTACGAGCAGTACTTC. Translating gives CASSPGLLAYEQYF.